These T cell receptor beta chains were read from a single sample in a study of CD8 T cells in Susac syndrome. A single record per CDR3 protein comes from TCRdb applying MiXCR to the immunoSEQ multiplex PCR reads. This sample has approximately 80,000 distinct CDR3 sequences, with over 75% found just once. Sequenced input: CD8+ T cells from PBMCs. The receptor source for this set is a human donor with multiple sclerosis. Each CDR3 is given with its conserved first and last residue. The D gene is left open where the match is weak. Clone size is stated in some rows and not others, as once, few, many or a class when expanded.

TGTGCCAGCAGCTCCTCCGGGACAGGGGGCTACGAGCAGTACTTC	CASSSSGTGGYEQYF	TRBD1	-	TRBV13	TRBJ2-7
-	CASSQDGAGGLCQQFF	-	-	TRBV4-2	TRBJ2-1
TGTGCCAGCAGTTTCCTGGGCAGTAGAAACACTGAAGCTTTCTTT	CASSFLGSRNTEAFF	-	-	TRBV12-3/TRBV12-4	TRBJ1-1
TGTGCCAGCAAAACGTCAGGACTCATCGGTGGTGCAGATACGCAGTATTTT	CASKTSGLIGGADTQYF	-	-	TRBV27	TRBJ2-3
TGTGCCAGCAGCTTGTGGACCCCCTCGGAGCCCCAGCATTTT	CASSLWTPSEPQHF	-	-	TRBV5-8	TRBJ1-5
TGTGCCAGCAGTTCAGGTGGCGACACTGAAGCTTTCTTT	CASSSGGDTEAFF	-	-	TRBV6-2/TRBV6-3	TRBJ1-1
TGTGCCACCAGTGCCGGGCGGGAGAACACCGGGGAGCTGTTTTTT	CATSAGRENTGELFF	-	once	TRBV24-1	TRBJ2-2
TGTGCCAGCAGGGGAGTGGACAGGGCGAGTGGAAGTGGCTACACCTTC	CASRGVDRASGSGYTF	TRBD1	-	TRBV25-1	TRBJ1-2
TGTGCCAGCAGGGAGGGGACCTACAACACAGATACGCAGTATTTT	CASREGTYNTDTQYF	-	few	TRBV2	TRBJ2-3
TGTGCCAGCAGCTTGTTATTCAGGGGTAACAGGGAGTACGAGCAGTACTTC	CASSLLFRGNREYEQYF	-	-	TRBV5-6	TRBJ2-7
TGTGCCTGGAGTACTGGTTCAGGAAACACCATATATTTT	CAWSTGSGNTIYF	-	once	TRBV30	TRBJ1-3
TGTGCCAGCAGTACAGAAGGTGAAAAACTGTTTTTT	CASSTEGEKLFF	-	-	TRBV9	TRBJ1-4
TGTGCCAGCAGCTATGACAGGGCCGACACTGAAGCTTTCTTT	CASSYDRADTEAFF	TRBD1	-	TRBV5-6	TRBJ1-1
TGTGCCTGGCAGTATTTGGACACCGGGGAGCTGTTTTTT	CAWQYLDTGELFF	-	-	TRBV30	TRBJ2-2
TGCGCCAGCAGCCAAGGAGGGACAAATCAGCCCCAGCATTTT	CASSQGGTNQPQHF	-	-	TRBV4-1	TRBJ1-5
TGCGCCAGCAGCCAAGCCCCTCTCTCGGAGTTGGGAAAAAAAGATACGCAGTATTTT	CASSQAPLSELGKKDTQYF	-	once	TRBV4-3	TRBJ2-3
TGTGCCACCAGCGGACGCGATACGCAGTATTTT	CATSGRDTQYF	-	-	TRBV15	TRBJ2-3
TGCGCCAGCAGTGAAACAATCCAAGAGACCCAGTACTTC	CASSETIQETQYF	-	-	TRBV10-1	TRBJ2-5
TGTGCCACCAGTGATCCAGCCTCCGGGACAGGCTACGAGCAGTACTTC	CATSDPASGTGYEQYF	TRBD1	once	TRBV24-1	TRBJ2-7
TGTGCCAGCAGTTTAGTATTCCTAGCGGGGACCCAAGAGACCCAGTACTTC	CASSLVFLAGTQETQYF	TRBD2	-	TRBV12-3/TRBV12-4	TRBJ2-5
TGTGCCAGCAGAAGTCCCGCGGGGCTAAATCAGCCCCAGCATTTT	CASRSPAGLNQPQHF	-	-	TRBV6-1	TRBJ1-5
TGTGCCACCAGCAGAGACGAGACCGGGACTTGGGACATTCAGTACTTC	CATSRDETGTWDIQYF	-	-	TRBV15	TRBJ2-4
TGTGCCAGCTTAATAAGTGGCAGCATGAACACTGAAGCTTTCTTT	CASLISGSMNTEAFF	-	-	TRBV27	TRBJ1-1
TGTGCCAGCAGTTTCCGAGGGGGGAACACTGAAGCTTTCTTT	CASSFRGGNTEAFF	-	-	TRBV28	TRBJ1-1
TGCAGCGTGCTGGGGATCGGCGAGCAGTACTTC	CSVLGIGEQYF	-	-	TRBV29-1	TRBJ2-7
TGTGCCGCCATGGGCAGCGGCTCTAGCACAGATACGCAGTATTTT	CAAMGSGSSTDTQYF	-	-	TRBV10-3	TRBJ2-3
TGTGCCAGCAGCCAAGATTGGGGGCCGAATGGCTACACCTTC	CASSQDWGPNGYTF	-	-	TRBV14	TRBJ1-2
TGCGCCAGCAGAGACAGCTTCCAAGAGACCCAGTACTTC	CASRDSFQETQYF	-	-	TRBV5-1	TRBJ2-5
TGTGCCAGCAGTCGGCCCTTACAGGGGGTAACTAATGAAAAACTGTTTTTT	CASSRPLQGVTNEKLFF	TRBD1	-	TRBV12-3/TRBV12-4	TRBJ1-4
TGTGCCAGCAGTTACGCAGGGTTCGAGCAGTACTTC	CASSYAGFEQYF	-	-	TRBV6-2/TRBV6-3	TRBJ2-7